This T cell receptor (beta chain) was captured by sequencing in a study of liver allograft versus peripheral blood T cells (dated by TCRdb to 2019 to 2021). Concerning the study at large: T cell receptor repertoires present within transplanted livers were compared with repertoires in the peripheral blood of liver transplant recipients. Study-level results and caveats: The T cell receptor repertoires within liver allografts were reported to be different from the T cell receptor repertoires detected in peripheral blood.

Worth noting for this clonotype: What antigen it recognizes has not been identified. A much larger clone differs from this one at a single base, so this may be a read error. Lacking the conserved final phenylalanine or tryptophan, this CDR3 likely reflects a read error.

V is cut by 0 bases and J by 7 bases, and the space between the germline ends is 7 bases. According to the germline V gene (reference sequence), CDR1 reads LNHDA and CDR2 reads SQIVND. Counting both end residues, the CDR3 totals 13 amino acids. The only DNA kept is the CDR3, 39 bases in frame from the first base. This sample was sequenced with an Illumina MiSeq. TCRdb applied fastp at Q25 and MiXCR to the public reads, then kept only in-frame beta chains. Each CDR3 protein gets just one entry, which takes the most common genes and DNA from the rows behind it. The sample table shows 7,000 to 9,000 distinct CDR3 sequences, and 15% to 20% are seen once. The ten largest clones capture approximately 4.5% of the sample.

This clonotype was obtained from a human patient who had a liver transplant. After a transplant, the donor of the graft may account for some T cells. Rearrangement joined TRBV19 to TRBJ2-1; the D gene cannot be named for sure. At the DNA level, the sequence is TGTGCCAGTAGTATAGATCACGGTAATGAGCAGTTCTCC. This sequence encodes CASSIDHGNEQFS.